This passage covers 24 T cell receptor beta chains from one sample sequenced in a study of blood T cell repertoires in COVID-19. The table came from immunoSEQ multiplex PCR; TCRdb's copy has only in-frame clones and leaves some out. The sample has 150,000 to 200,000 clones; 80% to 90% are singletons. Specimen: peripheral blood. All receptors come from a woman in her 70s with COVID-19, enrolled during active disease.

The rearrangement uses TRBV7-8 and TRBJ1-5; 8 bases agree with TRBD1. CDR1 and CDR2 from the germline V gene are SGHVS and FQNEAQ. This CDR3 has 19 residues. The V gene end was trimmed by 4 bases and the J gene end by 0 bases; junction bases not matched to a gene: 14. This chain's CDR3 is CASSSTWTGRAYSNQPQHF. The DNA of the CDR3 is TGTGCCAGCAGCTCAACGTGGACAGGGAGGGCGTATAGCAATCAGCCCCAGCATTTT.

The chain couples TRBV19 to TRBJ2-3, with 8 bases lining up with TRBD2. Germline CDR1 reads LNHDA; CDR2 reads SQIVND (reference sequence). V trimming: 2 bases; J trimming: 1 base; junction bases outside the gene matches: 8. This CDR3 comprises 17 residues. The CDR3 bases are TGTGCCAGTAGTATAAGCCATAGCGGGACGGGCACAGATACGCAGTATTTT. The encoded protein is CASSISHSGTGTDTQYF.

The J gene is TRBJ2-7, the V gene TRBV11-2, with 11 bases identical to TRBD2. Germline V CDR1 and CDR2: SGHAT, FQNNGV. The CDR3 is made up of 13 amino acids. V shed 8 bases and J 4 bases; nucleotides not matched to a gene: 4. The chain's CDR3 is CASHGLAGYEQYF. Written as DNA, the CDR3 is TGTGCCAGCCACGGACTAGCGGGTTACGAGCAGTACTTC.

The chain's CDR3 is CASSFRDYNEQFF. In DNA, the CDR3 is TGCGCCAGCAGCTTCCGGGATTACAATGAGCAGTTCTTC. The gene calls are TRBV5-1 and TRBJ2-1; possibly TRBD2 for D (5 bases). This CDR3 comprises 13 residues. V shed 2 bases and J shed 4 bases, with 7 bases lying between them. Germline V gene lookup returns CDR1 SGHRS and CDR2 YFSETQ. The full variable domain, completed using reference TRBV5-1 and TRBJ2-1, is KAGVTQTPRYLIKTRGQQVTLSCSPISGHRSVSWYQQTPGQGLQFLFEYFSETQRNKGNFPGRFSGRQFSNSRSEMNVSTLELGDSALYLCASSFRDYNEQFFGPGTRLTVL.

The V and J genes are TRBV6-1 and TRBJ2-7; D is perhaps TRBD2 (6 bases). CDR1 is MNHNS, CDR2 SASEGT, per germline. The CDR3 covers 14 residues. V lost 3 bases, J lost 3 bases, and 12 bases lay in between. CDR3 sequence: CASSEGSGIYEQYF. The CDR3 region has the DNA TGTGCCAGCAGTGAGGGTAGCGGTATCTACGAGCAGTACTTC.

The gene calls are TRBV20-1 and TRBJ1-5; D may be TRBD1 (5 bases). Germline-derived CDR1 and CDR2 are DFQATT and SNEGSKA (reference sequence). This CDR3 contains 11 residues. Trimming took off 6 bases at V and 6 bases at J, with 9 bases between the two ends. The CDR3 nucleotides are TGCAGTGCATCGCAGGGTCAGCCCCAGCATTTT. Its translation: CSASQGQPQHF.

V is TRBV7-3 and J is TRBJ2-3; possible D gene TRBD2, 6 bases. In germline, CDR1 is SGHTA, CDR2 FQGTGA. The CDR3 length is 15 residues. The V and J ends lost 5 bases and 1 base respectively, with 13 bases between them. The DNA for the CDR3 is TGTGCCAGCAGCCCGAGAGAGCGGGGCACAGATACGCAGTATTTT. Amino acids: CASSPRERGTDTQYF.

The V and J genes are TRBV6-5 and TRBJ1-1; 9 nucleotides agree with TRBD1. The germline V gene has CDR1 MNHEY and CDR2 SVGAGI. Losses at the gene ends were 6 bases for V and 11 bases for J; bases not matched to a gene: 7. This CDR3 contains 12 residues. The CDR3 sequence is CASSRGQGEAFF. The CDR3 coding sequence is TGTGCCAGCAGCCGGGGACAGGGAGAGGCTTTCTTT.

DNA for the CDR3: TGTGCCAGCAGCTTAGCAGGGGAAGGTGGCTACACCTTC. Encoded protein: CASSLAGEGGYTF. The chain links TRBV7-9 to TRBJ1-2; D may be TRBD1 (5 bases). Looked up from germline, CDR1 is SEHNR and CDR2 is FQNEAQ (reference sequence). The CDR3 spans 13 residues. V lost 0 bases and J lost 7, with 9 bases in between.

The chain uses TRBV27 and TRBJ1-1; TRBD1 might be the D (5 bases). Germline V gene data show CDR1 as MNHEY and CDR2 as SMNVEV (reference sequence). V lost 6 bases, J lost 3 bases, and 11 bases lay in between. This CDR3 comprises 13 residues. Written as DNA, the CDR3 is TGTGCCAGCAGGTCAAGGGGATACACTGAAGCTTTCTTT. Residues: CASRSRGYTEAFF.

The chain uses TRBV13 and TRBJ2-6, with TRBD1 identical over 7 bases. The CDR3 length is 14 residues. The germline V gene encodes CDR1 PRHDT and CDR2 FYEKMQ (reference sequence). The V gene end was trimmed by 5 bases and the J gene end by 16 bases; junction bases not matched to a gene: 14. CDR3 nucleotide sequence: TGTGCCAGCAGCCTTTCCCCGGGACAGAACGAACTGACTTTC. Amino acid sequence: CASSLSPGQNELTF.

This clone occurred once. This chain joins TRBV5-6 and TRBJ2-7, with D unclear. Trimming pared 6 bases from V and 2 bases from J, leaving 15 bases between. The CDR3 runs to 14 residues. The germline V gene encodes CDR1 SGHDT and CDR2 YYEEEE. CDR3 nucleotides: TGTGCCAGCAAGATTGCAGCCGGAGCCTACGAGCAGTACGTC. Translating it yields CASKIAAGAYEQYV.

The V and J genes are TRBV30 and TRBJ1-2; 7 nucleotides agree with TRBD1. There are 14 residues in the CDR3. The V segment lost 2 bases and the J segment 2 bases; nucleotides outside the gene matches: 5. Germline-derived CDR1 and CDR2 are GTSNPN and SVGIG (reference sequence). CDR3 loop: CAWSRGQYNYGYTF. The CDR3 region has the DNA TGTGCCTGGAGTAGGGGACAGTACAACTATGGCTACACCTTC. Full variable domain (outside the CDR3, taken from reference TRBV30 and TRBJ1-2): SQTIHQWPATLVQPVGSPLSLECTVEGTSNPNLYWYRQAAGRGLQLLFYSVGIGQISSEVPQNLSASRPQDRQFILSSKKLLLSDSGFYLCAWSRGQYNYGYTFGSGTRLTVV.

CDR3 nucleotide sequence: TGTGCCAGCAGTTTAACAGGAGGGGGCACAGATACGCAGTATTTT. Its protein is CASSLTGGGTDTQYF. The chain links TRBV28 to TRBJ2-3; a weak D match, TRBD2 (6 bases). This CDR3 comprises 15 residues. V lost 2 bases and J lost 1, with 10 bases in between. Germline V gene sequence: CDR1 MDHEN, CDR2 SYDVKM.

The V gene is TRBV5-4, the J gene TRBJ2-5, with 12 bases matching TRBD2. Germline V gene sequence: CDR1 SGHNT, CDR2 YYREEE (reference sequence). The V and J ends lost 0 bases and 5 bases, in that order; junction bases with no gene match: 5. The CDR3 length is 16 residues. The CDR3 nucleotides read TGTGCCAGCAGCTTGGCTAGCGGGGGGGCCGTGGAGACCCAGTACTTC. It translates to CASSLASGGAVETQYF.

Only a few counts were recorded for this clone. The germline gene is not matched at one end of the junction; a read error may be the cause. This rearrangement joins TRBV7-7 to TRBJ2-7, with 9 bases fitting TRBD2. Germline CDR1 and CDR2: SSHAT and FNYEAQ (reference sequence). The CDR3 is 16 residues long. DNA of the CDR3: TGTGCTAGCAGCTTAGGGGCTGCGGGAGGGCCGTACGAGCAGTACTTC. This gives the protein CASSLGAAGGPYEQYF.

V and J are TRBV27 and TRBJ2-3; tentative D call: TRBD2 (6 bases). V lost 6 bases to trimming and J lost 3 bases, with 13 bases between them. Germline CDR1 MNHEY, CDR2 SMNVEV (reference sequence). This CDR3 has 14 amino acids. CDR3 protein: CASRGRDFTDTQYF. DNA of the CDR3: TGTGCCAGCAGAGGTCGGGACTTTACAGATACGCAGTATTTT.

The chain recombines TRBV19 with TRBJ1-2; 10 bases line up with TRBD1. The germline gives CDR1 LNHDA, CDR2 SQIVND (reference sequence). This CDR3 region has 13 residues. With 6 bases clipped from V and 4 bases from J, the junction kept 2 bases outside the gene matches. The CDR3 loop is CASRDRGFYGYTF. CDR3 DNA sequence: TGTGCCAGTAGGGACAGGGGGTTCTATGGCTACACCTTC.

This rearrangement joins TRBV15 to TRBJ2-2; D not certain. In germline, CDR1 is LNHNV, CDR2 YYDKDF (reference sequence). Trimming cost V 2 bases and J 6 bases, with 4 bases left between them. The CDR3 contains 12 residues. Written as DNA, the CDR3 is TGTGCCACCAGCAGAACATCCGGGGAGCTGTTTTTT. Translating gives CATSRTSGELFF.

V and J are TRBV7-2 and TRBJ1-6; D perhaps matches TRBD1 (6 bases). Germline V lookup: CDR1 SGHTA, CDR2 FQGNSA. The CDR3 covers 15 residues. The V gene lost 6 bases and the J gene lost 5 bases, with 14 bases spanning the gap. CDR3 loop: CASREPTGNNSPLHF. The CDR3 DNA is TGTGCCAGCAGAGAGCCAACAGGGAATAATTCACCCCTCCACTTT.

The chain carries TRBV7-3 and TRBJ1-2; D unresolved. CDR1 SGHTA and CDR2 FQGTGA come from the germline V gene. V lost 0 bases and J 8 bases, leaving 13 bases between the germline ends. The CDR3 contains 14 residues. CDR3 in DNA: TGTGCCAGCAGCTTAACGATTGCGTTTTGGGGCTACACCTTC. It specifies CASSLTIAFWGYTF.

This clone was detected once. The gene calls are TRBV2 and TRBJ2-4; 9 nucleotides line up with TRBD1. The germline gives CDR1 SNHLY, CDR2 FYNNEI. The CDR3 is 15 amino acids. With 8 bases clipped from V and 4 bases from J, the junction kept 9 bases outside the gene matches. The CDR3 here is CASRTGGAMKNIQYF. The DNA for the CDR3 is TGTGCCAGCCGTACAGGGGGCGCTATGAAAAACATTCAGTACTTC.

The V gene is TRBV2, the J gene TRBJ1-6; D unresolved. The CDR3 spans 15 residues. V was shortened by 7 bases and J by 10 bases, with 20 bases between the two germline ends. Germline lookup yields CDR1 SNHLY and CDR2 FYNNEI. CDR3 nucleotide sequence: TGTGCCAGCACTCTTGAGGCGATGTCCAGCTCACCCCTCCACTTT. Translating it yields CASTLEAMSSSPLHF. The variable domain in full, completed from reference TRBV2 and TRBJ1-6, reads EPEVTQTPSHQVTQMGQEVILRCVPISNHLYFYWYRQILGQKVEFLVSFYNNEISEKSEIFDDQFSVERPDGSNFTLKIRSTKLEDSAMYFCASTLEAMSSSPLHFGNGTRLTVT.

This clone appeared once. CDR3 in DNA: TGTGCCAGCAGCCCGCGATCGAACACTGAAGCTTTCTTT. This sequence encodes CASSPRSNTEAFF. V is TRBV3-1 (or the pseudogene TRBV3-2) and J is TRBJ1-1; unclear D gene. V was cut by 4 bases and J by 1 base, with 7 bases left in between. In germline, CDR1 is LGHDT, CDR2 YNNKEL (reference sequence). The CDR3 spans 13 residues.